The following is a T cell receptor (beta chain) sequence with its context. Many counts were recorded for this clonotype. Its binding antigen is unknown. Base qualities are missing; no much larger clone stands one base away. The V end gives up 1 base and the J end 10 bases, leaving 6 bases in the junction not matched to a gene. Reading the germline V gene gives CDR1 LGHNA and CDR2 YNFKEQ. The CDR3 covers 15 residues, taking in both the cysteine and the phenylalanine. Left in the record is the CDR3 DNA by itself, 45 bases read in frame from the first base. The data stem from a study of prognosis after radiotherapy for stage I lung cancer (dated by TCRdb to about 2021). With regard to the full study: Roughly 20 stage I NSCLC patients were enrolled in Nanjing, China, between 2018 and early 2019. SBRT was delivered in 3 to 5 fractions with a biologically effective dose of at least 100 Gy, and image-guided IMRT or VMAT was used for delivery. The study profiled peripheral blood TCR beta repertoires from stage I NSCLC patients before and after stereotactic body radiotherapy and related them to distant failure. On tumor histology, approximately 12 patients had adenocarcinoma and several had squamous cell carcinoma. After SBRT, distant metastases developed in about 20% of the 19 patients at a median of approximately seven months, while the remaining 15 patients had no significant progression. Ages in the cohort of about a dozen men and 6 women ranged from roughly 50 to 85 years, with a median of 74. In every patient, SBRT was given without any concurrent therapy. There were more than eleven patients with newly diagnosed primary stage I lung tumors and several patients with oligometastatic NSCLC after surgical resection of the primary tumor. All patients were considered medically inoperable, owing to comorbidities in around eleven and refusal of surgery in over 5. A total of 40 or so blood samples from around 19 patients were sequenced, with one sample obtained before and one obtained after SBRT for each patient.

Results and caveats for the whole study, not just this receptor: None of the reported P values were adjusted for multiple comparisons. Whether the expanded TCR clones were tumor-specific was not determined. The small cohort and short follow-up limited the study, so independent validation of the findings is needed. TRBV and TRBJ usage frequencies reportedly differed by metastasis status, in two V genes at baseline and in nine V and two J genes after SBRT. After SBRT, the number of unique TCR clones decreased (median around 9,400 before versus about 6,900 after; Wilcoxon paired P=0.011). Post-SBRT Shannon entropy and its change from baseline were lower in patients who developed distant metastases; baseline Shannon entropy was not associated with metastases.

A history of other malignancies or of prior chemotherapy or radiotherapy was absent in all patients, and node-negative disease was shown on CT and PET/CT in all patients. At each of two time points, about 6 milliliters of peripheral venous blood were collected into EDTA tubes. Ficoll-Paque Plus density-gradient centrifugation was used to isolate PBMCs. Samples were stored at -80°C immediately after collection until analysis. Two rounds of multiplex PCR on genomic DNA were used to amplify the TCR beta CDR3 region. In the first PCR round, primers specific to each TRBV and TRBJ gene were used, and the primer sequences were filed in Chinese patent CN105087789A. Universal primers were used in the second round of PCR. The Roche High Pure PCR Template Preparation Kit was used to extract genomic DNA from frozen PBMCs. Paired-end sequencing with 151 bp reads was performed on the libraries using an Illumina HiSeq 3000. The original methods were these. CutAdapt was used to remove raw reads lacking the multiplex PCR primer sequences. High-quality paired reads were merged into contigs with PEAR. TRB V, D and J gene segments were assigned to each contig with MiXCR by alignment to reference sequences. To remove sequencing errors, CDR3 sequences were clustered according to base quality and sequence similarity. Diversity was measured as Shannon entropy normalized by the natural log of productive TCR sequence number. To get clonality, Shannon entropy was divided by the natural log of the number of unique clonotypes, and that result was subtracted from one. Progression-free survival cut-offs for repertoire metrics were chosen using the Youden index of ROC curves, with analyses run in R 3.5.3. The public reads were reprocessed in TCRdb via fastp at Q25 and MiXCR, keeping in-frame beta chains. Each CDR3 protein gets just one entry, which takes the most common genes and DNA from the rows behind it. The V and J calls follow TCRdb's processing rather than the paper's. Across this sample there are more than 30,000 distinct CDR3 sequences, with around 30% seen only once. The top ten clones comprise 30% to 40% of the sample.

The sequence links TRBV4-2 to TRBJ1-6, with 8 bases in between that match TRBD1. The origin of this receptor is a donor at least 50 years old with non-small cell lung cancer. Specimen: PBMCs, collected before or after stereotactic body radiation therapy (not recorded which). The DNA is as follows: TGTGCCAGCAGCCAAGGTGGACAGGGACCCTCACCCCTCCACTTT. The encoded protein is CASSQGGQGPSPLHF.